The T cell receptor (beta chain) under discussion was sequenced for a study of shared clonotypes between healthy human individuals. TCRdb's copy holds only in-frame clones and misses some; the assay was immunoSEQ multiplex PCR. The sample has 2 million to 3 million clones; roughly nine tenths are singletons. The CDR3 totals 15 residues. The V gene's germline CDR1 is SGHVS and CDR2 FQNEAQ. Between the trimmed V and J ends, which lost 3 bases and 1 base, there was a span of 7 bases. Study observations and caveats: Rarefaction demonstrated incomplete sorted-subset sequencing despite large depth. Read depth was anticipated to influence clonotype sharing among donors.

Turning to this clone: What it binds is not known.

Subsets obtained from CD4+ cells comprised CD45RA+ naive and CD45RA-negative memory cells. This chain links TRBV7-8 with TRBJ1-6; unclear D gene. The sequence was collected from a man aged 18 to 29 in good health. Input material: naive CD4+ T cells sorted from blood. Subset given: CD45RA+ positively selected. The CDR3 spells CASSFRDSYNSPLHF. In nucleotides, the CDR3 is TGTGCCAGCAGCTTTCGGGATTCCTATAATTCACCCCTCCACTTT.